Presented here are 23 T cell receptor beta chains from one specimen sequenced in a study of cytomegalovirus exposure and HLA in healthy donors. Repertoires were generated with immunoSEQ multiplex PCR, while TCRdb's copy carries only in-frame clones and drops some. The table lists 57,000 or so clones, 75% to 95% of them singletons, with around 2.2% in the top ten. Sequenced material: PBMCs. These receptor sequences come from a woman aged 30 to 39 in good health and CMV-seronegative.

The genes are TRBV30 and TRBJ1-1, with D possibly matching TRBD1 (6 bases). V was pared by 0 bases and J by 5 bases, with 13 bases between. The CDR3 consists of 14 residues. The germline CDR1 and CDR2 sequences are GTSNPN and SVGIG (reference sequence). CDR3 amino acids: CAWSVGGAQTEAFF. CDR3 sequence (DNA): TGTGCCTGGAGTGTTGGGGGGGCGCAGACTGAAGCTTTCTTT.

V is TRBV18 and J is TRBJ1-2, with D perhaps TRBD1 (5 bases). Germline CDR1 reads KGHSH; CDR2 reads LQKENI. Trimming left V 0 bases short and J 8 bases short, with 13 bases between. The CDR3 runs 14 residues. The CDR3 DNA reads TGTGCCAGCTCACCACCAGGGGAAGTCGGAGGCTACACCTTC. Translating gives CASSPPGEVGGYTF.

J is TRBJ2-3 and V is TRBV10-3, with 9 bases fitting TRBD2. V shed 6 bases, J shed 0 bases, and the junction held 4 bases outside the gene matches. CDR1 and CDR2 (germline): ENHRY, SYGVKD. This CDR3 region has 15 residues. In nucleotides, the CDR3 is TGTGCCATCAGGGGCGGGAGGGCCAGCACAGATACGCAGTATTTT. It specifies CAIRGGRASTDTQYF.

This sequence joins TRBV6-5 and TRBJ1-1; D may be TRBD1 (5 bases). CDR1 and CDR2 from the germline V gene are MNHEY and SVGAGI. The CDR3 is 14 amino acids. V lost 2 bases to trimming and J lost 0 bases, with 7 bases between them. CDR3 DNA: TGTGCCAGCAGTTACCGGGGGATGAACACTGAAGCTTTCTTT. This codes for CASSYRGMNTEAFF.

The rearrangement joins TRBV4-2 to TRBJ2-7; possibly TRBD1 for D (5 bases). The CDR3 has 12 residues. The V gene lost 5 bases and the J gene lost 6 bases, with 11 bases spanning the gap. The germline CDR1 and CDR2 sequences are LGHNA and YNFKEQ. The CDR3 sequence is CASSSSRGEQYF. CDR3 nucleotide sequence: TGTGCCAGCAGCTCTAGTAGGGGCGAGCAGTACTTC.

This clone was counted once. The chain joins TRBV25-1 to TRBJ1-2, with 7 nucleotides matching TRBD1. Trimming removed 0 bases from V and 1 base from J; junction bases left unmatched: 11. The CDR3 length is 18 residues. The germline CDR1 and CDR2 sequences are MGHDK and SYGVNS. The CDR3 DNA sequence: TGTGCCAGCAGTGAATATCGGGACAGCCCACACTTTAACTATGGCTACACCTTC. Translated: CASSEYRDSPHFNYGYTF.

This sequence joins TRBV9 and TRBJ2-1; 8 bases agree with TRBD2. J lost 8 bases, V lost 4 bases, and 17 bases had no gene match. CDR3 length: 17 amino acids. Germline V gene sequence: CDR1 SGDLS, CDR2 YYNGEE. The CDR3 loop reads CASSTQIAGSVLDEQFF. The CDR3 DNA reads as TGTGCCAGCAGCACTCAGATAGCGGGATCAGTCCTTGATGAGCAGTTCTTC.

The chain couples TRBV19 to TRBJ2-2; tentatively, D is TRBD2 (6 bases). Trimming removed 5 bases at V and 2 bases at J, with 21 bases between. The CDR3 has 18 residues. Germline V lookup: CDR1 LNHDA, CDR2 SQIVND (reference sequence). The CDR3 DNA reads as TGTGCCAGTAGTTTTTTCCCTGTGATAGCGGTCAACACCGGGGAGCTGTTTTTT. This sequence encodes CASSFFPVIAVNTGELFF.

The gene calls are TRBV7-9 and TRBJ2-3; 10 nucleotides match TRBD2. The CDR3 has 17 amino acids. CDR1 is SEHNR and CDR2 is FQNEAQ in the germline V gene (reference sequence). Germline trimming cut 1 base from V and 0 bases from J; bases unmatched to any gene: 4. The CDR3 coding sequence is TGTGCCAGCAGCTTAGTCGGACTAGCGGCTAGCACAGATACGCAGTATTTT. This translates into CASSLVGLAASTDTQYF.

This chain joins TRBV2 and TRBJ2-2, with TRBD2 matching over 8 bases. Germline V gene data show CDR1 as SNHLY and CDR2 as FYNNEI. V dropped 4 bases and J dropped 6; count of bases not matched to a gene: 7. This CDR3 comprises 15 residues. The CDR3 loop reads CASSGGGGRAGELFF. CDR3 nucleotides: TGTGCCAGCAGTGGAGGCGGGGGGCGCGCCGGGGAGCTGTTTTTT.

The CDR3, as DNA: TGTGCCAGCAGTTCGACAGGGATGTACACCGGGGAGCTGTTTTTT. Amino acids: CASSSTGMYTGELFF. The V call is TRBV27, the J call TRBJ2-2; 7 positions agree with TRBD1. V shed 4 bases, J shed 3 bases, and the junction held 5 bases outside the gene matches. The V gene's germline CDR1 is MNHEY and CDR2 SMNVEV (reference sequence). The CDR3 has 15 residues.

The chain recombines TRBV27 with TRBJ2-7; the match to TRBD1 covers 9 bases. The V and J ends lost 2 bases and 5 bases, in that order; junction bases with no gene match: 7. The germline CDR1 and CDR2 sequences are MNHEY and SMNVEV (reference sequence). CDR3 length equals 15 residues. Here the CDR3 DNA reads TGTGCCAGCAGTTTAATGATGGGACAGGGTAACGAGCAGTACTTC. It is translated as CASSLMMGQGNEQYF.

The rearrangement joins TRBV7-2 to TRBJ2-7, with 7 positions matching TRBD1. V trimming: 4 bases; J trimming: 4 bases; junction bases outside the gene matches: 7. The CDR3 runs to 14 residues. Per the germline V gene, CDR1 is SGHTA and CDR2 is FQGNSA. CDR3 loop: CASSSTTGSYEQYF. The CDR3 region has the DNA TGTGCCAGCAGCTCCACGACAGGGAGTTACGAGCAGTACTTC. The full variable domain, rest sourced from reference TRBV7-2 and TRBJ2-7, is GAGVSQSPSNKVTEKGKDVELRCDPISGHTALYWYRQSLGQGLEFLIYFQGNSAPDKSGLPSDRFSAERTGGSVSTLTIQRTQQEDSAVYLCASSSTTGSYEQYFGPGTRLTVT.

The chain couples TRBV27 to TRBJ2-3; D may be TRBD2 (5 bases). V shed 0 bases and J shed 4 bases, with 11 bases lying between them. From germline, CDR1 is MNHEY and CDR2 SMNVEV (reference sequence). The CDR3 covers 15 residues. CDR3 sequence: CASSLSILAADTQYF. The CDR3 DNA sequence: TGTGCCAGCAGTTTATCGATCCTAGCCGCAGATACGCAGTATTTT.

V is TRBV18 and J is TRBJ2-7; D unclear. Trimming pared 3 bases from V and 7 bases from J, leaving 13 bases between. The germline V gene encodes CDR1 KGHSH and CDR2 LQKENI. This CDR3 is 13 amino acids long. CDR3 DNA sequence: TGTGCCAGCTCACCTAACGTTTATCAGGAGCAGTACTTC. This translates into CASSPNVYQEQYF.

This chain connects TRBV27 to TRBJ1-3; D gene unclear. There are 13 residues in the CDR3. Germline V CDR1 and CDR2: MNHEY, SMNVEV (reference sequence). Trimming took off 3 bases at V and 2 bases at J, with 5 bases between the two ends. CDR3 loop: CASSFAAGNTIYF. CDR3 sequence (DNA): TGTGCCAGCAGTTTTGCGGCTGGAAACACCATATATTTT.

The chain is built from TRBV11-2 and TRBJ1-2; a possible D gene is TRBD1 (6 bases). With 1 base removed from V and 2 bases from J, the gap between germline ends came to 8 bases. CDR1 SGHAT and CDR2 FQNNGV come from the germline V gene. This CDR3 has 14 residues. The CDR3 nucleotides read TGTGCCAGCAGCTTAGGGGGGCAGAACTATGGCTACACCTTC. This gives the protein CASSLGGQNYGYTF.

J is TRBJ2-1 and V is TRBV7-2; 11 bases match TRBD1. The CDR3 totals 15 residues. The germline V gene encodes CDR1 SGHTA and CDR2 FQGNSA. After removal of 5 bases from V and 11 bases from J, the junction contained 11 bases not matched to a gene. The CDR3 DNA reads as TGTGCCAGCAGCCCCTATCCGGGACAGGGGGTGAAGCAGTTCTTC. This gives the protein CASSPYPGQGVKQFF.

The chain has TRBV15 and TRBJ2-1, with D possibly TRBD2 on 6 matching bases. Germline CDR1 reads LNHNV; CDR2 reads YYDKDF (reference sequence). V lost 5 bases and J 8 bases, leaving 19 bases between the germline ends. This CDR3 comprises 15 residues. CDR3 nucleotides: TGTGCCACCAGCGGCCCCGGGCTCCCGGGGGATGAGCAGTTCTTC. Protein sequence: CATSGPGLPGDEQFF.

This clone was seen just once. The V call is TRBV28, the J call TRBJ2-1, with D perhaps matching TRBD2 (5 bases). V was trimmed by 6 bases and J by 10 bases, leaving 13 bases between them. This CDR3 contains 12 residues. The germline CDR1 and CDR2 sequences are MDHEN and SYDVKM. The DNA for the CDR3 is TGTGCCAGCAGACCAAGCGGACGCGAGCAGTTCTTC. This sequence encodes CASRPSGREQFF.

This clone was seen just once. This chain joins TRBV18 and TRBJ1-4; possibly TRBD1 for D (6 bases). The CDR3 loop spans 16 amino acids. Germline V lookup: CDR1 KGHSH, CDR2 LQKENI. Trimming removed 4 bases from V and 2 bases from J, with 14 bases in between. The CDR3 DNA reads as TGTGCCAGCTCACAATCTGCTGGACAGACTAATGAAAAACTGTTTTTT. It translates to CASSQSAGQTNEKLFF.

This clone has only a few counts. This rearrangement joins TRBV4-1 to TRBJ1-1; tentative D call: TRBD1 (5 bases). The V end lost 4 bases, the J end lost 0 bases, and 18 bases lay between the germline ends. This CDR3 region has 17 residues. CDR1 and CDR2 from the germline V gene are MGHRA and YSYEKL. This chain's CDR3 is CASSLKSRDSLNTEAFF. The DNA for the CDR3 is TGCGCCAGCAGCCTAAAATCCAGGGACTCTTTGAACACTGAAGCTTTCTTT.

V is TRBV5-5 and J is TRBJ2-7; no definite D call. The V end lost 4 bases, the J end lost 2 bases, and 22 bases lay between the germline ends. From germline, CDR1 is SGHKS and CDR2 YYEKEE (reference sequence). This CDR3 region has 17 residues. In DNA form, the CDR3 reads TGTGCCAGCAGCCCCCGAGAGTCCCGGGTACTTACCTACGAGCAGTACTTC. Translated: CASSPRESRVLTYEQYF. Using reference TRBV5-5 and TRBJ2-7 for the parts outside the CDR3, the full variable domain is DAGVTQSPTHLIKTRGQQVTLRCSPISGHKSVSWYQQVLGQGPQFIFQYYEKEERGRGNFPDRFSARQFPNYSSELNVNALLLGDSALYLCASSPRESRVLTYEQYFGPGTRLTVT.